Below, one TCR beta chain is given with its context. The source of the sample is a study of blood T cell repertoires in COVID-19. Study in general: Italy, Spain and the United States were the sources of the convalescent and acute COVID-19 samples. From T cells, B-cell-depleted T cells, or PBMCs came the material, which was cDNA or gDNA.

The V end lost 0 bases, the J end lost 4 bases, and 7 bases lay between the germline ends. Germline values: CDR1 MNHEY, CDR2 SVGAGI. The CDR3 extends over 14 amino acids. Per the original data handling: Estimates of nucleated cell counts were drawn from the amplification of reference gene primers. Here immunoSEQ multiplex PCR was the method, and the copy in TCRdb shows in-frame clones only, minus some. The D gene and trimming were derived from the DNA, and the V and J assignments and clone size from that table. This sample carries 50,000 to 70,000 clones, approximately 80% of them seen once, and the ten largest clones take approximately 24%.

The sample consisted of peripheral blood. The rearrangement uses TRBV6-5 and TRBJ2-1; D is perhaps TRBD2 (5 bases). This TCR was recovered from a man aged 50-59 years with active or convalescent COVID-19. CDR3 sequence: CASSYSRVYNEQFF. The CDR3 nucleotides read TGTGCCAGCAGTTACTCGAGGGTTTACAATGAGCAGTTCTTC.